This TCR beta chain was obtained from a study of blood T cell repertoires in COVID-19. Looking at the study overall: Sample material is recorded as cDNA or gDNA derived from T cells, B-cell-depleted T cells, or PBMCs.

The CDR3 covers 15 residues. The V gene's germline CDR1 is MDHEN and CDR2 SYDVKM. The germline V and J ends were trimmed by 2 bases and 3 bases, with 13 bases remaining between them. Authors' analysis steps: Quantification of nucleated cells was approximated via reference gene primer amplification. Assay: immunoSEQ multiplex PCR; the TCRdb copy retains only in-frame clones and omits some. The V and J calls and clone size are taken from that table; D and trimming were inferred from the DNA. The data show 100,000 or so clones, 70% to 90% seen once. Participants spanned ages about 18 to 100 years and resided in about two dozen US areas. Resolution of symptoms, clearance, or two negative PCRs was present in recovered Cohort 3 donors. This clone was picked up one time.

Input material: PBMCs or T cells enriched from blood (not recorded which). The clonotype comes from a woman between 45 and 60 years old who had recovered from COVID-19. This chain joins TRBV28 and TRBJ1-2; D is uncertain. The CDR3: CASSLVWQAYYGYTF. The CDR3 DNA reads TGTGCCAGCAGTTTAGTGTGGCAGGCTTACTATGGCTACACCTTC.